The T cell receptor (beta chain) described here comes from a study of cytomegalovirus exposure and HLA in healthy donors (dated by TCRdb to about 2017). Notes on the research overall: An earlier analysis of 550 to 700 of the donors reported 250 to 350 Gb of sequence data and some 120 million unique TCR beta sequences from about 180 million T cells. An early release that covered about 640 HLA-typed donors contained about 300 gigabases of sequencing data and about 93 million unique TCR sequences. The aim of the study was to test whether cataloging public T cell receptors could identify signatures of past pathogen exposure. A separate validation cohort of more than 100 different subjects was used in addition to the approximately 700-subject first cohort. Using immunosequencing, the study profiled T cell repertoires from around 680 subjects and related those repertoires to cytomegalovirus serostatus. Genome-wide SNP genotypes for about 60% of the 666 donors were used in a later genetic analysis, which treated that subset as a discovery cohort. The genetic ancestry cluster associated with self-reported Caucasian donors included around four fifths of the 398 genotyped donors. Rather than using new phenotypic data, the later analysis identified candidate immune exposures from TCR beta sequences and from how often those sequences occurred across donors. All discovery cohort repertoires had been generated on a single sequencing platform. A later analysis re-analyzed previously published TCR beta repertoires from 550 to 700 donors and added high-resolution HLA genotyping to study TCR occurrence patterns. The number of donors typed differed by locus, with about 629-640 for A, B, C, DRB1 and DQB1, roughly 550 for DQA1, over 600 for DPA1, and over 400 for DPB1. Roughly five DR-DQ haplotypes were handled as single units for association and clustering because linkage in the cohort was strong. Class I and class II HLA loci were covered by the typing at four-digit resolution. To predict cytomegalovirus infection status, the study combined high-throughput TCR immunosequencing, statistical association of individual TCRs with disease status, and machine learning. Donor age, sex, ethnicity and CMV serostatus were collected together with the repertoire data. To decide whether each TCR beta V gene segment behaved as functional or pseudogenic, an earlier analysis of some 570 of the donors relied on high-throughput TCR beta sequencing. Across some 400 genotyped donors of the cohort, an average of approximately 240,000 unique TCR beta nucleotide sequences per donor were sequenced, and roughly a sixth of those sequences were non-productive. Here is what the overall study found, with its caveats: In vitro tests confirmed that a few of the cytomegalovirus-associated TCR beta chains recognize cytomegalovirus antigens. According to a later analysis, parvovirus B19, influenza, CMV and Epstein-Barr virus appeared linked to several top co-occurrence clusters. When HLA alleles, especially DR and DQ, strongly co-occurred, TCR associations were difficult to assign to individual alleles. The study gave a list of about 160 TCR beta chains associated with cytomegalovirus. HLA typing was unavailable for some donors at each locus, so association tests used only the typed subset. Most TCR sequences were seen in very few donors, while some public TCRs were found in many individuals. V-gene and J-gene trimming of TCR beta chains was associated with a missense DCLRE1C variant in a later genetic analysis, and the association was replicated in an independent cohort. Because counts were too low, seventeen rarely observed V segments, including chromosome 9 orphons, were excluded from the earlier analysis of some 540 of the donors. Compared with equally common non-associated chains, HLA-associated TCR beta chains in a later analysis were more clonally expanded and had lower generation probabilities. It was suggested by the authors that the approach could potentially be generalized to other disease states and immunological phenotypes. In both the original and validation cohorts, the classifier was reported to diagnose cytomegalovirus status with high specificity and sensitivity. According to a later analysis, most CMV-associated TCR beta chains appeared to be HLA-restricted, and the HLA associations seemed to be driven largely by CMV exposure. Sequencing depth was assumed to be roughly uniform across donors in the presence/absence analyses, though that assumption may not hold. A later analysis found that TCR association rates varied across HLA loci, with DRB1 alleles showing the most associated TCRs and HLA-C alleles the fewest. Linkage disequilibrium might explain the correlated functional status among segregating V segments, but an unknown experimental factor could not be excluded. A further reported finding was that TCR beta sequences accurately predicted the HLA-A and HLA-B alleles for most subjects in the first cohort. Broadly in line with IMGT annotations, most TCR beta V segments showed up in productive rearrangements about 90% or about 30% of the time in an earlier analysis of 450 to 750 of the donors. A later genetic analysis reported fewer N-insertions in productive TCRs among donors in an Asian-associated ancestry cluster than the roughly 620-donor mean. A group of highly shared sequence variants was considered likely to be a technical artifact of the sequencing pipeline. The only immune exposure information available for the cohort was CMV serostatus. Only TCR beta chains were sequenced in this cohort, and the absence of alpha or paired-chain data limited detectable features. Because the 87-base-pair reads could not distinguish some IMGT-functional V segments, including TRBV6-2 and TRBV6-3, those segments were excluded. In a later analysis, about 16,000 TCR beta sequences were associated with specific HLA alleles at a false discovery rate of 0.05.

The cohort comprised some 680 healthy bone marrow donors. Cohort members were all nominally healthy when sampled, although unrecorded immune exposures were likely present. The donor tested CMV seronegative, placing the donor among the 352 seronegative members of the cohort. A peripheral blood sample was provided by each donor, and peripheral blood mononuclear cells were used for TCR beta sequencing. The Qiagen DNeasy Blood Extraction Kit was used to extract genomic DNA from the blood cell samples. Regarding this clone: No cognate antigen has been identified for it. The input lacks base qualities; no much larger clone sits a single base away.

Libraries came from the immunoSEQ multiplex PCR assay. For the multiplex PCR, a mixture combining 60 forward primers for TCR Vbeta segments and 13 reverse primers for TCR Jbeta segments was used. The CDR3 region of rearranged TCR beta genes was amplified from genomic DNA by a multiplex PCR assay. The amplified TCR beta libraries were sequenced on the Illumina HiSeq System as 87-base-pair reads. The source study handled its data this way. A later analysis counted 75 million to 100 million unique TCR beta chains across the 666 repertoires, and around 9.9 million of these chains were shared by at least two donors. Raw reads were error-corrected and collapsed into unique sequences by a nearest-neighbor algorithm in which closely related sequences were merged to remove PCR and sequencing errors. CDR3 sequences were aligned to IMGT reference sequences to assign V, D and J gene segments. For a sequence to be retained, a match of at least six nucleotides to both a V gene segment and a J gene segment was required. A rearrangement was called productive if the CDR3 had no stop codons and remained in frame with V and J, and every other rearrangement was called non-productive. CDR3 was defined according to IMGT convention as the region running from the second conserved V-encoded cysteine to the conserved J-encoded phenylalanine. The earlier analysis of 587 of the donors excluded sequences that lacked an unambiguous match to a single V gene segment. In an earlier analysis of 587 of the donors, V segments were called functional above 56.7% productive rearrangements and were called segregating when the between-donor standard deviation exceeded 5%. A statistical classification framework was built to diagnose cytomegalovirus status from the catalog of TCR beta chain sequences. In a later analysis, V and J genes were assigned by comparing TCR nucleotide sequences against IMGT/GENE-DB human TR gene sequences. The TCRdist pipeline was used in a later analysis to assign CDR3 sequences and most-parsimonious VDJ recombination scenarios. A later analysis defined each TCR beta chain by its CDR3 amino acid sequence plus V-gene family, and excluded reads lacking a unique V-gene family. A later analysis removed 592 highly shared, low-generation-probability nucleotide sequences to deal with suspected cross-contamination and a sequencing artifact. In a later analysis, a clonal expansion index was calculated for each public chain from normalized within-repertoire ranks of inferred template counts. A later analysis computed generation probabilities with a VDJ recombination model fitted to out-of-frame rearrangements, and checked the results against IGoR. Hypergeometric tests were used in a later analysis to score TCR-TCR, TCR-HLA and TCR-CMV co-occurrence, with a repertoire-size bias correction applied to the TCR pairs. To estimate false discovery rates, a later analysis permuted the HLA or CMV assignments 20 times. In a later analysis, co-occurring TCRs were grouped using DBSCAN, and TCRdist sequence similarity was added for clustering within HLA-allele-positive subsets. Co-occurrence clustering excluded repertoires with fewer than 30,000 or more than 120,000 public chains, plus five with anomalous nucleotide sharing. The source is immuneACCESS, and TCRdb retained only in-frame sequences with V and J called. Part of the clones is not carried over; for the studies checked, unresolved V genes explain less than half of this, and the remainder is unexplained. The D gene and trimming were derived from the DNA, and the V and J assignments and clone size from that table. This sample gives about 140,000 clones in total; approximately 84% of them show up just once. The ten biggest clones cover roughly 2.1% of the sample.

The CDR3 contains 13 residues, cysteine and phenylalanine counted. The entry retains the CDR3 DNA only, 39 bases that are in frame from base 1. The trim is 3 bases for V and 4 bases for J, with a gap of 7 bases between the germline ends. Reading the germline V gene gives CDR1 SGHVS and CDR2 FNYEAQ. This clonotype originated in a woman aged 40-49 years in good health and CMV-seronegative. The sequenced sample was PBMCs. The chain employs TRBV7-6 and TRBJ1-5; confidence is insufficient to name the D gene. Read as DNA, the sequence is TGTGCCAGCAGCTTGACGGGGAATCAGCCCCAGCATTTT. Its protein reads: CASSLTGNQPQHF.